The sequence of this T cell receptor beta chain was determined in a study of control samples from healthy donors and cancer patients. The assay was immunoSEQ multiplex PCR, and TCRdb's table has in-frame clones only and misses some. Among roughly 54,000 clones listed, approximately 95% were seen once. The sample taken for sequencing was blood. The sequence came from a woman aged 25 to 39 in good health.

The CDR3: CASSQQVSGRAGTGELFF. DNA for the CDR3: TGTGCCAGCAGCCAACAGGTTAGCGGGAGGGCCGGCACCGGGGAGCTGTTTTTT. This chain joins TRBV9 and TRBJ2-2, with 11 bases fitting TRBD2. Trimming took 4 bases from V and 4 from J; bases not matched to a gene: 12. In germline, CDR1 is SGDLS, CDR2 YYNGEE. The CDR3 runs to 18 residues.